These 9 T cell receptor beta chains came from one sample sequenced in a study of blood T cell repertoires in COVID-19. TCRdb's copy holds only in-frame clones and misses some; the assay was immunoSEQ multiplex PCR. The table has over 65,000 clones, around 81% seen once. Sequenced sample: peripheral blood. These receptor sequences come from an elderly man with acute or convalescent COVID-19.

On this clone itself: Other DNA sequences from this sample encode an identical CDR3 as well. The J gene is TRBJ1-1, the V gene TRBV12-3 or TRBV12-4; D is possibly TRBD1 (6 bases). V was pared by 4 bases and J by 4 bases, with 10 bases between. The CDR3 loop spans 13 amino acids. CDR3 region: CASSSQGSTEAFF. The CDR3 DNA sequence: TGTGCCAGCAGTTCACAGGGTTCCACTGAAGCTTTCTTT.

This clone appeared a single time. V and J are TRBV6-5 and TRBJ1-4; 8 bases match TRBD1. After removal of 5 bases from V and 13 bases from J, the junction contained 6 bases not matched to a gene. The CDR3 extends over 12 amino acids. The germline V gene has CDR1 MNHEY and CDR2 SVGAGI. The CDR3 here is CASSRLTGALFF. CDR3 sequence (DNA): TGTGCCAGCAGTCGCTTGACAGGGGCACTGTTTTTT.

This sequence joins TRBV30 and TRBJ2-1; 7 positions agree with TRBD2. From germline, CDR1 is GTSNPN and CDR2 SVGIG (reference sequence). Trimming took 0 bases from V and 4 from J; bases not matched to a gene: 6. CDR3 length: 15 amino acids. The CDR3 region is CAWSVLSGNYNEQFF. CDR3 sequence (DNA): TGTGCCTGGAGTGTATTAAGCGGGAATTACAATGAGCAGTTCTTC.

This clone has just one count. This chain joins TRBV27 and TRBJ1-1; 7 bases agree with TRBD1. Looked up from germline, CDR1 is MNHEY and CDR2 is SMNVEV (reference sequence). The CDR3 loop spans 15 amino acids. J was trimmed by 0 bases and V by 6 bases; bases with no gene match: 7. Here the CDR3 DNA reads TGTGCCAGCAGAATTAGAGGGGGCCTGAACACTGAAGCTTTCTTT. Translating gives CASRIRGGLNTEAFF.

V and J are TRBV5-1 and TRBJ1-1; 8 bases line up with TRBD1. This CDR3 comprises 16 residues. Per germline, CDR1 SGHRS and CDR2 YFSETQ. V shed 4 bases, J shed 4 bases, and the junction held 12 bases outside the gene matches. CDR3 amino acids: CASSPKLTGVGTEAFF. DNA for the CDR3: TGCGCCAGCAGCCCCAAATTGACAGGGGTCGGCACTGAAGCTTTCTTT.

The chain has TRBV5-1 and TRBJ1-4; TRBD1 aligns across 9 bases. The CDR3 totals 15 residues. V lost 3 bases to trimming and J lost 8 bases; unmatched junction nucleotides: 8. CDR1 and CDR2 from the germline V gene are SGHRS and YFSETQ. This chain's CDR3 is CASSWGTGSGEKLFF. Written as DNA, the CDR3 is TGCGCCAGCAGCTGGGGGACAGGGTCGGGAGAAAAACTGTTTTTT.

The chain employs TRBV5-5 and TRBJ2-7; 10 bases are shared with TRBD1. Looked up from germline, CDR1 is SGHKS and CDR2 is YYEKEE (reference sequence). Germline trimming cut 4 bases from V and 0 bases from J; bases unmatched to any gene: 7. The CDR3 is 16 amino acids. The CDR3 region is CASSPRTGGFSYEQYF. DNA for the CDR3: TGTGCCAGCAGCCCCCGGACAGGGGGTTTCTCCTACGAGCAGTACTTC.

The chain links TRBV5-1 to TRBJ1-1, with D unclear. Germline V gives CDR1 SGHRS, CDR2 YFSETQ. The ends were cut back, 4 bases at V and 0 bases at J, with 16 bases in the middle. The CDR3 consists of 16 residues. The CDR3 region is CASSGSVTYMNTEAFF. CDR3 nucleotides: TGCGCCAGCAGCGGCAGCGTTACTTACATGAACACTGAAGCTTTCTTT.

The chain couples TRBV3-1 (or the pseudogene TRBV3-2) to TRBJ1-1, with D unclear. Germline V gene sequence: CDR1 LGHDT, CDR2 YNNKEL (reference sequence). Trimming took off 6 bases at V and 1 base at J, with 6 bases between the two ends. There are 12 residues in the CDR3. DNA of the CDR3: TGTGCCAGCAGGGCACCGAACACTGAAGCTTTCTTT. The encoded protein is CASRAPNTEAFF.